These T cell receptor beta chains were read from a single sample in a study of CD8+ T cells in alopecia areata. Sequenced by immunoSEQ multiplex PCR; TCRdb stores in-frame clones only, minus some. This table has a few hundred thousand clones, less than 75% appearing once. The material sequenced was CD4+ T cells sorted from blood, taken at week 4, from a patient treated with tofacitinib. The receptor source for this set is a human donor with alopecia areata. The CDR3 runs from the conserved cysteine through the conserved F or W. Each record gives: J gene, clone size, V gene, D gene, CDR3 DNA, CDR3 protein. The D gene is left open where the match is weak. Part of the rows lack a size; the others show once, few, many or a class for expanded clones.

>TRBJ2-3|few|TRBV19|NA
TGTGCCAGTAGTATCGGCAGTTTCACAGATACGCAGTATTTT
CASSIGSFTDTQYF
>TRBJ2-5|NA|TRBV5-1|NA
TGCGCCAGCAGCGTAACGGGACTTTGGGAGACCCAGTACTTC
CASSVTGLWETQYF
>TRBJ2-5|NA|TRBV9|NA
TGTGCCAGCAGCCCCTCGACTAGGCGGGCTGAGGCCCAGTACTTC
CASSPSTRRAEAQYF
>TRBJ1-1|few|TRBV30|NA
TGTGCCTGGACTACCCATAACACTGAAGCTTTCTTT
CAWTTHNTEAFF
>TRBJ1-2|few|TRBV30|TRBD1
TGTGCCTGGAGTGTAAGGGCAGGGGGTGGCTACACCTTC
CAWSVRAGGGYTF
>TRBJ2-7|few|TRBV20-1|NA
TGCAGTGCTAGAGATCCCAACGAGCAGTACTTC
CSARDPNEQYF
>TRBJ2-3|NA|TRBV5-6|NA
TGTGCCAGCAGCTTGGACCGAGGAGATACGCAGTATTTT
CASSLDRGDTQYF
>TRBJ2-6|NA|TRBV2|TRBD2
TGTGCCAGCAGGGCGGGGGTTACCGGGGCCAACGTCCTGACTTTC
CASRAGVTGANVLTF
>TRBJ2-3|NA|TRBV20-1|NA
TGCAGTGCAACAAACACAGATACGCAGTATTTT
CSATNTDTQYF
>TRBJ2-7|few|TRBV29-1|NA
TGCAGCGTTGGTGGTTCAACCTACGAGCAGTACTTC
CSVGGSTYEQYF
>TRBJ2-5|NA|TRBV7-2|NA
TGTGCCAGCAGCTTAGTTGGTCACACGAGACCCGAGACCCAGTACTTC
CASSLVGHTRPETQYF
>TRBJ2-1|NA|TRBV5-4|TRBD2
TGTGCCAGCAGCCCCCCCGGACTAGTCTACAATGAGCAGTTCTTC
CASSPPGLVYNEQFF
>TRBJ1-1|NA|TRBV30|TRBD1
TGTGCCTGGAGACCAGGGGGGACGAATGTTTACACGGAAGCTTTCTTT
CAWRPGGTNVYTEAFF
>TRBJ1-2|NA|TRBV5-6|NA
TGTGCCAGCAGCCCCCCGGGCCCGGGGTATGGCTACACCTTC
CASSPPGPGYGYTF
>TRBJ2-2|many|TRBV11-3|TRBD2
TGTGCCAGCAGCCTCCCGGAGGTACTAGCGGGGGTCGCCGGGGAGCTGTTTTTT
CASSLPEVLAGVAGELFF
>TRBJ2-1|once|TRBV15|NA
TGTGCCACCAGCAGCTCTCACCAACCCGACAGCAATGAGCAGTTCTTC
CATSSSHQPDSNEQFF
>TRBJ1-1|NA|TRBV5-1|NA
TGCGCCAGCAGCTTGAGCACAGGGAACACTGAAGCTTTCTTT
CASSLSTGNTEAFF
>TRBJ2-5|NA|TRBV4-2|TRBD2
TGTGCCAGCAGCCAAAAACCGGGACTAGCGGAAGAGACCCAGTACTTC
CASSQKPGLAEETQYF
>TRBJ2-3|NA|TRBV7-6|TRBD2
TGTGCCAGCAGCTCCCTAGCTGGACTAGACACAGATACGCAGTATTTT
CASSSLAGLDTDTQYF
>TRBJ2-3|NA|TRBV5-6|TRBD2
TGTGCCAGCAGCTCACGACTAGCGGGGGGGCCATATACGCAGTATTTT
CASSSRLAGGPYTQYF
>TRBJ2-5|NA|TRBV2|NA
TGTGCCAGCAGTGAAACGACCCAGTACTTC
CASSETTQYF
>TRBJ2-1|NA|TRBV2|NA
TGTGCCAGCAGGGAAACTTTAGAGCAGTTCTTC
CASRETLEQFF
>TRBJ1-1|NA|TRBV27|NA
TGTGCCAGCAGTCCCGAGCACAGGGTCACTGAAGCTTTCTTT
CASSPEHRVTEAFF
>TRBJ2-2|NA|TRBV15|NA
TGTGCCACCAGCAGAGATCTCCACACCGGGGAGCTGTTTTTT
CATSRDLHTGELFF
>TRBJ2-7|NA|TRBV5-8|TRBD2
TGTGCCAGCAGCTTGGACGTAGCGGGGACGGGGGACGAGCAGTACTTC
CASSLDVAGTGDEQYF
>TRBJ1-1|NA|TRBV2|TRBD1
TGTGCCAGCAGTCCGACAGGGGGCGGTACTGAAGCTTTCTTT
CASSPTGGGTEAFF
>TRBJ1-5|NA|TRBV30|NA
TGTGCCTGGAGTTCCTCCGATAATCAGCCCCAGCATTTT
CAWSSSDNQPQHF
>TRBJ2-5|NA|TRBV19|TRBD2
TGTGCCAGTAGTACCCCACAAGCGGGGGCCAGGGAGACCCAGTACTTC
CASSTPQAGARETQYF
>TRBJ2-7|NA|TRBV5-1|TRBD1
TGCGCCAGCAGCTTGCCCTCCGGACAGGGGGGGAAGTACGAGCAGTACTTC
CASSLPSGQGGKYEQYF
>TRBJ2-3|once|TRBV5-1|NA
TGCGCCAGCAGCTTGGGCGGGGGCGACACAGATACGCAGTATTTT
CASSLGGGDTDTQYF
>TRBJ1-2|NA|TRBV4-3|NA
TGCGCCAGCAGCCAAGATCGGGGGGAGGGCTACACCTTC
CASSQDRGEGYTF
>TRBJ1-5|NA|TRBV2|TRBD1
TGTGCCAGCAGTGTCCTAACAGGGGTCAATCAGCCCCAGCATTTT
CASSVLTGVNQPQHF
>TRBJ1-6|NA|TRBV7-2|NA
TGTGCCAGCACCCCTAGACCTGTCATGAACTCACCCCTCCACTTT
CASTPRPVMNSPLHF
>TRBJ1-2|NA|TRBV30|TRBD1
TGTGCCTGGAGGCCCGCCCGGGACAGCTATGGCTACACCTTC
CAWRPARDSYGYTF
>TRBJ2-2|NA|TRBV9|NA
TGTGCCAGCAGCGTAGACCCTACCGGGGAGCTGTTTTTT
CASSVDPTGELFF
>TRBJ1-5|NA|TRBV9|NA
TGTGCCAGCAGCGTAGATGCCCGGGGTCAGCCCCAGCATTTT
CASSVDARGQPQHF
>TRBJ2-7|few|TRBV5-6|NA
TGTGCCAGCAGCTTGCGATCGGCAGGCTACGAGCAGTACTTC
CASSLRSAGYEQYF
>TRBJ2-2|NA|TRBV30|TRBD2
TGTGCCTGGAGTCCCCCACTAGCGGGGGTTTTCGGGGAGCTGTTTTTT
CAWSPPLAGVFGELFF
>TRBJ2-3|NA|TRBV6-1|TRBD1
TGTGCCAGCATGAAAGGACAGGTCACAGATACGCAGTATTTT
CASMKGQVTDTQYF
>TRBJ2-3|NA|TRBV18|NA
TGTGCCAGCTCACCAAAGCATCCTAGCACAGATACGCAGTATTTT
CASSPKHPSTDTQYF
>TRBJ2-5|NA|TRBV30|NA
TGTGCCTGGAGCCGGGCTTTTGAGACCCAGTACTTC
CAWSRAFETQYF
>TRBJ1-1|NA|TRBV9|NA
TGTGCCAGCAGCCCCCACCTGGGTCAGGGGTACACTGAAGCTTTCTTT
CASSPHLGQGYTEAFF
>TRBJ1-1|few|TRBV30|NA
TGTGCCTGGACCGCGGGGGGGAACACTGAAGCTTTCTTT
CAWTAGGNTEAFF
>TRBJ2-1|once|TRBV5-1|TRBD2
TGCGCCAGCAGCCGGGATGGAAGGACTAGCGAGTTGGGTGAGCAGTTCTTC
CASSRDGRTSELGEQFF
>TRBJ1-2|NA|TRBV5-4|NA
TGTGCCAGCAGCTCACAGGGTCGAAATGGCTACACCTTC
CASSSQGRNGYTF
>TRBJ2-2|NA|TRBV15|NA
TGTGCCACCAGGAAAGGGGGTGACACCGGGGAGCTGTTTTTT
CATRKGGDTGELFF
>TRBJ2-3|NA|TRBV7-2|NA
TGTGCCAGCAGCTTAGGTCTCAATACGCAGTATTTT
CASSLGLNTQYF
>TRBJ2-7|NA|TRBV2|NA
TGTGCCAGTGTCAGTCGGGGACAAGGCTACGAGCAGTACTTC
CASVSRGQGYEQYF
>TRBJ1-2|few|TRBV29-1|TRBD1
TGCAGCGGAGGGACAGGGGGAGCCTATGGCTACACCTTC
CSGGTGGAYGYTF
>TRBJ1-1|NA|TRBV30|NA
TGTGCGGGGGCAGCTTGGAACACTGAAGCTTTCTTT
CAGAAWNTEAFF